This T cell receptor beta chain was documented in a study of shared clonotypes between healthy human individuals. Overall study: Used for every donor were three CD4 naive, three CD4 memory, two CD8 naive and one CD8 memory plate.

The CDR3 is 12 residues long. Germline CDR1 is MDHEN and CDR2 is SYDVKM. V dropped 6 bases and J dropped 6; count of bases not matched to a gene: 5. Findings and limits, study-wide: Compared with clonotypes that all four donors shared, non-shared clonotypes had lower generation probabilities.

Sequenced by immunoSEQ multiplex PCR; TCRdb stores in-frame clones only, minus some. The sample has nearly 750,000 clones, roughly two thirds seen once; the top ten hold over 1.5%. Concerning this clone: Its antigen is unknown.

The V gene is TRBV28, the J gene TRBJ2-7; 7 bases align to TRBD1. Sequences were obtained from memory CD4+ T cells sorted from blood. The subset denotes: CD45RA-negative fraction. The clonotype was recovered from a woman in her twenties or thirties in good health. Written as DNA, the CDR3 is TGTGCCAGCAGCCCACAGGGGATCGAGCAGTACTTC. Translation: CASSPQGIEQYF.